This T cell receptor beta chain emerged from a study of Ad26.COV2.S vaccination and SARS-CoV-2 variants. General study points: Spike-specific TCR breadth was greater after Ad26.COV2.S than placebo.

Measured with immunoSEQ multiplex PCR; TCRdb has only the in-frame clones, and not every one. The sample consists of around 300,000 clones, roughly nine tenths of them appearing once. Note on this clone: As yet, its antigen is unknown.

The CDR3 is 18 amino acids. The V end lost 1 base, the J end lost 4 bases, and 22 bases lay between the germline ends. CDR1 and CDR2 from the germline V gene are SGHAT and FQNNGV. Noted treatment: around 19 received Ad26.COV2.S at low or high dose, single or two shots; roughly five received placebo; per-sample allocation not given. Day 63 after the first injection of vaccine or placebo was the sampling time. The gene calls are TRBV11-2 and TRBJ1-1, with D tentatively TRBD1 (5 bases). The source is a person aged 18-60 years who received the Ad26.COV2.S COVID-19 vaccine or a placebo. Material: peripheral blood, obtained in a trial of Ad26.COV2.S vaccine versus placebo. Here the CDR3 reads CASSLAVVGVERGTEAFF. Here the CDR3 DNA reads TGTGCCAGCAGCTTAGCTGTAGTGGGGGTGGAGCGGGGCACTGAAGCTTTCTTT.